Presented here are 32 T cell receptor beta chains from one specimen sequenced in a study of shared clonotypes between healthy human individuals. TCRdb's copy holds only in-frame clones and misses some; the assay was immunoSEQ multiplex PCR. The sample gives over 2,000,000 clones, around 95% of which show up once; over 1.5% is in the top ten. Naive-designated CD8 cells lacked CD45RO, were positively enriched for CCR7, and omitted terminally differentiated effector memory CD45RA+ cells. Sequencing was done on a sample of naive CD8+ T cells from PBMCs. The receptors were sampled from a young man in good health. Some clones in this sample may be carry-over from other donors' samples.

The chain is built from TRBV2 and TRBJ2-2, with D tentatively TRBD1 (7 bases). V was trimmed by 6 bases and J by 7 bases, leaving 15 bases between them. The CDR3 totals 14 residues. Germline V lookup: CDR1 SNHLY, CDR2 FYNNEI. The CDR3 nucleotides read TGTGCCAGCAGCAAAGACAGGGAGGTCGGGGAGCTGTTTTTT. Translation: CASSKDREVGELFF.

V is TRBV28 and J is TRBJ2-7; TRBD1 might be the D (5 bases). The ends were cut back, 5 bases at V and 0 bases at J, with 11 bases in the middle. The V gene's germline CDR1 is MDHEN and CDR2 SYDVKM. The CDR3 totals 14 residues. The CDR3: CASSETGDSYEQYF. CDR3 nucleotides: TGTGCCAGCAGTGAAACAGGTGACTCCTACGAGCAGTACTTC.

This clone has a single count. The rearrangement uses TRBV29-1 and TRBJ1-3; no firm D call. Germline V gene sequence: CDR1 SQVTM, CDR2 ANQGSEA. The V end lost 4 bases, the J end lost 1 base, and 5 bases lay between the germline ends. The CDR3 runs to 12 residues. The DNA for the CDR3 is TGCAGCGTTGTAGAGTCTGGAAACACCATATATTTT. Translated: CSVVESGNTIYF.

This sequence joins TRBV4-3 and TRBJ2-5; D is undetermined. Germline V gene data show CDR1 as LGHNA and CDR2 as YSLEER. V lost 1 base and J 3 bases, leaving 12 bases between the germline ends. The CDR3 contains 15 residues. The CDR3 is CASSQGTREKETQYF. CDR3 nucleotides: TGCGCCAGCAGCCAAGGTACCCGCGAAAAAGAGACCCAGTACTTC.

The genes are TRBV6-5 and TRBJ2-7, with TRBD2 as a possible D gene (7 bases). Germline V gene lookup returns CDR1 MNHEY and CDR2 SVGAGI. Trimming stripped 0 bases from V and 2 bases from J, with 14 bases between. This CDR3 is built from 16 residues. The CDR3 DNA follows: TGTGCCAGCAGTTACTCGGTCGGGGGGCTAACCTACGAGCAGTACTTC. This translates into CASSYSVGGLTYEQYF.

The chain is built from TRBV11-2 and TRBJ2-7; the D is unclear. The germline V gene has CDR1 SGHAT and CDR2 FQNNGV. The CDR3 loop spans 13 amino acids. V was shortened by 1 base and J by 2 bases, with 6 bases between the two germline ends. The CDR3 DNA is TGTGCCAGCAGCTTAGGGCAGCCCTACGAGCAGTACTTC. Translated, it gives CASSLGQPYEQYF.

The J gene is TRBJ2-7, the V gene TRBV5-1; D is uncertain. The CDR3 length is 14 residues. Germline CDR1 reads SGHRS; CDR2 reads YFSETQ. V lost 4 bases, J lost 3 bases, and 14 bases lay in between. This chain's CDR3 is CASSQSPDDYEQYF. The CDR3 region has the DNA TGCGCCAGCAGCCAAAGCCCCGATGACTACGAGCAGTACTTC.

This rearrangement joins TRBV9 to TRBJ2-7; either TRBD1 or TRBD2 may supply D (5 bases each). Germline V CDR1 and CDR2: SGDLS, YYNGEE. The V gene lost 0 bases and the J gene lost 4 bases, with 17 bases spanning the gap. This CDR3 spans 16 amino acids. The CDR3 DNA is TGTGCCAGCAGCGTAGCTGCAAGGGGAGAAACTTACGAGCAGTACTTC. Amino acids: CASSVAARGETYEQYF.

This clone appeared a few times. The rearrangement uses TRBV5-8 and TRBJ2-7; D unresolved. The CDR3 has 10 amino acids. Germline CDR1 reads SGHTS; CDR2 reads YDEGEE. V lost 1 base, J lost 6 bases, and 2 bases lay in between. CDR3 bases: TGTGCCAGCAGCTTGTTCGAGCAGTACTTC. It translates to CASSLFEQYF.

This clone showed up just once. The chain carries TRBV5-1 and TRBJ2-7; 7 nucleotides match TRBD1. Losses at the gene ends were 3 bases for V and 5 bases for J; bases not matched to a gene: 5. Germline CDR1 reads SGHRS; CDR2 reads YFSETQ. The CDR3 loop spans 13 amino acids. The CDR3 DNA reads TGCGCCAGCAGCTACAGGGGTGAGGACGAGCAGTACTTC. Amino acid sequence: CASSYRGEDEQYF.

Points on this clone: Other DNA sequences in the sample encode the same CDR3. Here the CDR3 reads CASSLARLAGVDEQYF. DNA of the CDR3: TGCGCCAGCAGCTTGGCGAGGCTAGCGGGCGTCGACGAGCAGTACTTC. This chain links TRBV5-1 with TRBJ2-7; TRBD2 agrees at 8 bases. After removal of 0 bases from V and 5 bases from J, the junction contained 10 bases not matched to a gene. CDR1 SGHRS and CDR2 YFSETQ come from the germline V gene. The CDR3 has 16 amino acids.

J is TRBJ1-4 and V is TRBV1. TRBV1 is classified as a pseudogene. The CDR3 consists of 20 residues. CDR3 protein: CTSSQDLSLLSGFPNEKLFF. The CDR3 DNA reads TGCACCAGCAGCCAAGATTTATCCCTTCTTTCCGGGTTCCCTAATGAAAAACTGTTTTTT.

This clone was seen once. The gene calls are TRBV2 and TRBJ2-3; 8 bases match TRBD2. Germline-derived CDR1 and CDR2 are SNHLY and FYNNEI. The CDR3 consists of 17 residues. The ends lost 2 bases at V and 0 bases at J; junction bases unmatched: 7. The CDR3 DNA sequence: TGTGCCAGCAGTGAAACGGTTAGCGGGGCCAGCACAGATACGCAGTATTTT. It translates to CASSETVSGASTDTQYF. The full variable domain, in which reference TRBV2 and TRBJ2-3 provide the parts outside the CDR3, is EPEVTQTPSHQVTQMGQEVILRCVPISNHLYFYWYRQILGQKVEFLVSFYNNEISEKSEIFDDQFSVERPDGSNFTLKIRSTKLEDSAMYFCASSETVSGASTDTQYFGPGTRLTVL.

The chain has TRBV7-3 and TRBJ2-3; 12 bases are shared with TRBD2. V was pared by 2 bases and J by 2 bases, with 2 bases of the junction left unmatched. From germline, CDR1 is SGHTA and CDR2 FQGTGA. This CDR3 contains 16 residues. The CDR3 reads CASSLGTSGSTDTQYF. The CDR3 bases are TGTGCCAGCAGCTTAGGGACTAGCGGGTCCACAGATACGCAGTATTTT.

The V call is TRBV7-6, the J call TRBJ2-5; TRBD1 aligns across 7 bases. The CDR3 totals 15 residues. V lost 5 bases, J lost 2 bases, and 8 bases stayed unmatched. Looked up from germline, CDR1 is SGHVS and CDR2 is FNYEAQ. CDR3 nucleotides: TGTGCCAGCAGCCGTAGACAGGGAATTCAAGAGACCCAGTACTTC. The encoded protein is CASSRRQGIQETQYF.

The chain has TRBV7-9 and TRBJ2-1; 12 nucleotides match TRBD1. This CDR3 is 16 amino acids long. The J segment lost 9 bases and the V segment lost 5 bases, leaving 11 bases of the junction unmatched. CDR1 SEHNR and CDR2 FQNEAQ come from the germline V gene (reference sequence). CDR3 loop: CASSGWDRGRNIEQFF. The CDR3 bases are TGTGCCAGCAGCGGATGGGACAGGGGGCGCAATATTGAGCAGTTCTTC.

J is TRBJ1-3 and V is TRBV9, with TRBD1 identical over 7 bases. CDR3 length: 16 amino acids. Trimming at V came to 4 bases and at J to 2 bases, leaving 9 bases not matched to a gene. Germline V gives CDR1 SGDLS, CDR2 YYNGEE. Here the CDR3 reads CASSPQTGSAGNTIYF. In nucleotides, the CDR3 is TGTGCCAGCAGCCCTCAGACAGGGTCCGCTGGAAACACCATATATTTT.

The V and J genes are TRBV19 and TRBJ2-1; 9 bases agree with TRBD2. The CDR3 contains 20 residues. From germline, CDR1 is LNHDA and CDR2 SQIVND (reference sequence). The junction had 16 bases not matched to a gene; V was cut back by 1 base and J by 3 bases. CDR3 coding DNA: TGTGCCAGTAGTATAGCTAGCCGGCTAGCGGGACACGGCAACTACAATGAGCAGTTCTTC. Encoded protein: CASSIASRLAGHGNYNEQFF.

This clone was counted a single time. The J gene is TRBJ2-7, the V gene TRBV5-6; 13 nucleotides align to TRBD2. Germline trimming cut 2 bases from V and 7 bases from J; bases unmatched to any gene: 12. Germline CDR1 is SGHDT and CDR2 is YYEEEE. The CDR3 contains 17 residues. CDR3 DNA: TGTGCCAGCAGCTTCGGGACTAGCGGGACTCCTCGGCGGGAGCAGTACTTC. Amino acid sequence: CASSFGTSGTPRREQYF.

The chain is built from TRBV14 and TRBJ2-1, with 9 positions matching TRBD2. CDR3 size: 15 residues. Germline V gene data show CDR1 as SGHDN and CDR2 as FVKESK. V gave up 4 bases and J gave up 5 bases; unmatched junction bases: 6. CDR3 protein: CASSPRAGGHNEQFF. The CDR3 DNA reads TGTGCCAGCAGCCCCCGGGCGGGAGGGCACAATGAGCAGTTCTTC. The full variable domain, rest sourced from reference TRBV14 and TRBJ2-1, is EAGVTQFPSHSVIEKGQTVTLRCDPISGHDNLYWYRRVMGKEIKFLLHFVKESKQDESGMPNNRFLAERTGGTYSTLKVQPAELEDSGVYFCASSPRAGGHNEQFFGPGTRLTVL.

Note on this clone: Different DNA sequences within this sample yield the same CDR3. This chain uses TRBV4-3 with TRBJ2-1, with D possibly matching TRBD2 (6 bases). Germline CDR1 is LGHNA and CDR2 is YSLEER. This CDR3 has 16 residues. V was pared by 0 bases and J by 0 bases, with 9 bases between. The CDR3, as DNA: TGCGCCAGCAGCCAAGATCGGGGGAGCTCCTACAATGAGCAGTTCTTC. Translation gives CASSQDRGSSYNEQFF.

This clone has only one observation. This CDR3 reads CAISESNGGVTNEQYF. The DNA for the CDR3 is TGTGCCATCAGTGAGTCGAATGGCGGCGTAACGAACGAGCAGTACTTC. The V gene is TRBV10-3, the J gene TRBJ2-7; the D is unclear. This CDR3 is 16 amino acids long. In germline, CDR1 is ENHRY, CDR2 SYGVKD. With 0 bases removed from V and 5 bases from J, the gap between germline ends came to 17 bases.

For this clone: A much larger clone is a single base away; this may be a read error. The chain recombines TRBV6-5 with TRBJ2-7; D gene ambiguous. CDR1 is MNHEY and CDR2 is SVGAGI in the germline V gene. This CDR3 has 11 amino acids. V lost 1 base and J lost 3, with 1 base in between. The CDR3 loop is CASSYCYEQYF. The CDR3 DNA follows: TGTGCCAGCAGTTACTGCTACGAGCAGTACTTC.

The V and J genes are TRBV27 and TRBJ2-7, with no clear D. Germline V gene lookup returns CDR1 MNHEY and CDR2 SMNVEV (reference sequence). The CDR3 is 14 amino acids. V gave up 8 bases and J gave up 0 bases, with 14 bases separating them. The CDR3 coding sequence is TGTGCCAGCTTGTCCGGGTGGGGCTCCTACGAGCAGTACTTC. This sequence encodes CASLSGWGSYEQYF.

The chain uses TRBV5-1 and TRBJ2-1; 9 bases match TRBD2. The germline CDR1 and CDR2 sequences are SGHRS and YFSETQ. The V segment lost 1 base and the J segment 7 bases; nucleotides outside the gene matches: 12. The CDR3 spans 17 residues. The CDR3 sequence is CASSLWRAGGPMNEQFF. CDR3 nucleotides: TGCGCCAGCAGCTTGTGGCGTGCGGGAGGGCCGATGAATGAGCAGTTCTTC.

The rearrangement joins TRBV27 to TRBJ2-7; no clear D. The V end was cut by 0 bases, the J end by 2 bases, with 11 bases between. In germline, CDR1 is MNHEY, CDR2 SMNVEV (reference sequence). The CDR3 consists of 15 residues. CDR3 coding DNA: TGTGCCAGCAGTTTATCGATCGGATTCACCTACGAGCAGTACTTC. It specifies CASSLSIGFTYEQYF.

V usage is TRBV9 and J usage is TRBJ2-7; a weak D match, TRBD1 (6 bases). Germline CDR1 and CDR2: SGDLS and YYNGEE. V was cut by 3 bases and J by 6 bases, with 13 bases left in between. There are 13 residues in the CDR3. In nucleotides, the CDR3 is TGTGCCAGCAGCGAACCGTTAGGGGGCGAGCAGTACTTC. The encoded protein is CASSEPLGGEQYF.

The rearrangement uses TRBV6-1 and TRBJ1-4, with D possibly being TRBD1 (6 bases). This CDR3 is built from 15 residues. V lost 6 bases, J lost 8 bases, and 19 bases lay in between. Germline values: CDR1 MNHNS, CDR2 SASEGT. The CDR3 nucleotides are TGTGCCAGCAGGGATCTTACAGAGGGGGGCGAAAAACTGTTTTTT. The encoded protein is CASRDLTEGGEKLFF.

The chain joins TRBV7-9 to TRBJ2-1; D possibly corresponds to TRBD1 (6 bases). The CDR3 has 13 amino acids. Trimming left V 5 bases short and J 3 bases short, with 8 bases between. CDR1 is SEHNR and CDR2 is FQNEAQ in the germline V gene (reference sequence). The CDR3 sequence is CASSRTDYNEQFF. CDR3 nucleotides: TGTGCCAGCAGCAGGACAGACTACAATGAGCAGTTCTTC.

The chain recombines TRBV14 with TRBJ1-1, with D tentatively TRBD1 (5 bases). Germline values: CDR1 SGHDN, CDR2 FVKESK. This CDR3 is built from 18 residues. V lost 3 bases and J lost 1, with 21 bases in between. The CDR3 DNA reads as TGTGCCAGCAGCCATTTTCAGTCCGGACATATTCCGAACACTGAAGCTTTCTTT. This sequence encodes CASSHFQSGHIPNTEAFF.

This clone was recorded only once. This sequence joins TRBV5-1 and TRBJ2-7; D might be TRBD2 (6 bases). Per the germline V gene, CDR1 is SGHRS and CDR2 is YFSETQ. Trimming shortened V by 0 bases and J by 6 bases, and 19 bases separated the two germline ends. The CDR3 runs to 16 residues. CDR3 amino acids: CASSLGSGSLRGEQYF. The CDR3 DNA reads as TGCGCCAGCAGCTTGGGGTCCGGGAGCCTCAGAGGCGAGCAGTACTTC. Based on the CDR3 plus reference TRBV5-1 and TRBJ2-7, the full variable domain is KAGVTQTPRYLIKTRGQQVTLSCSPISGHRSVSWYQQTPGQGLQFLFEYFSETQRNKGNFPGRFSGRQFSNSRSEMNVSTLELGDSALYLCASSLGSGSLRGEQYFGPGTRLTVT.

The genes are TRBV2 and TRBJ2-5; D gene ambiguous. CDR3 length equals 15 residues. CDR1 and CDR2 from the germline V gene are SNHLY and FYNNEI. V lost 7 bases and J lost 5, with 20 bases in between. The CDR3 region has the DNA TGTGCCAGCACCACCCCCCCGACACACCGGGAGACCCAGTACTTC. Amino acids: CASTTPPTHRETQYF.